The T cell receptor (beta chain) described here comes from a study of control samples from healthy donors and cancer patients. This table comes from immunoSEQ multiplex PCR, and its TCRdb copy is limited to in-frame clones, with some not included. The table shows approximately 93,000 clones, with around nine tenths occurring only once. This CDR3 comprises 18 residues. V shed 0 bases, J shed 4 bases, and the junction held 10 bases outside the gene matches. The germline gives CDR1 SGDLS, CDR2 YYNGEE. The chain combines TRBV9 with TRBJ2-3, with 11 bases that match TRBD2. The sample consisted of PBMCs. This clonotype was obtained from a woman between 50 and 59 years old with colorectal cancer. CDR3 coding DNA: TGTGCCAGCAGCGTAGGGCTAGCGGGGGGTACGAACCCAGATACGCAGTATTTT. This codes for CASSVGLAGGTNPDTQYF.